Sequencing of this T cell receptor (beta chain) was carried out in a study of T cells in localized non-small cell lung cancer. The V gene's germline CDR1 is MGHRA and CDR2 YSYEKL. Unmatched junction bases numbered 13, after V lost 0 bases and J lost 14 bases. The CDR3 runs 16 residues. Study-wide findings and caveats: The greatest T cell clonality was found in uninvolved adjacent lung (higher than in tumor). A median approximately 59 of the top 100 tumor clones appeared in adjacent lung. Sequence data derive from only one tumor region, so heterogeneity remains possible. Increased T cell density in blood showed an association with longer overall survival.

TCRdb's copy holds only in-frame clones and misses some; the assay was immunoSEQ multiplex PCR. The sample includes about 48,000 clones, 70% to 80% of them seen just once. Concerning this clone itself: Its antigen is not known.

The source is a man between 35 and 75 years old with stage I squamous cell lung carcinoma. This chain connects TRBV4-1 to TRBJ1-6; TRBD1 matches at 7 bases. Source: peripheral blood, taken before any cancer treatment. The CDR3 DNA sequence: TGCGCCAGCAGCCAAGAGGGTCGACCCGCTCAGGGGGCCCTCCACTTT. Amino acid sequence: CASSQEGRPAQGALHF.